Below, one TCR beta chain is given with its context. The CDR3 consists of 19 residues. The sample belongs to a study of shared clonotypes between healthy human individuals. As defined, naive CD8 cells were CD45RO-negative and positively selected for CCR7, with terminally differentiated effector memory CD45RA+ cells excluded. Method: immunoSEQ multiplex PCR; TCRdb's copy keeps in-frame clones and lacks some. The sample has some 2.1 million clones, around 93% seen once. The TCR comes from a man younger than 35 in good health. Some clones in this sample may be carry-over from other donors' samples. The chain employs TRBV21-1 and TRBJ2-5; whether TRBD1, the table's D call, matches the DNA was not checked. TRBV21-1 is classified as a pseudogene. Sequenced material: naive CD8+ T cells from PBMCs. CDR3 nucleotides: TGTGCCAGCAGCAAAGACGGCTCCACAGGGGACAGGGGTGGAGAGACCCAGTACTTC. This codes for CASSKDGSTGDRGGETQYF.